These T cell receptor beta chains were read from a single sample in a study of blood T cell repertoires in COVID-19. TCRdb's copy holds only in-frame clones and misses some; the assay was immunoSEQ multiplex PCR. This table has 150,000 to 200,000 clones, 85% appearing once. Sequenced material: peripheral blood. The source of these receptors is a human donor with acute or convalescent COVID-19. The donor label of this sample is uncertain. Both conserved end residues are part of each CDR3.

v_call cdr3_aa
TRBV18 CASSPWDRGMDTEAFF
TRBV6-6 CASSRTSGGKQETQYF
TRBV15 CATRPDRGYSPLHF
TRBV29-1 CSVEGSGGRNNEQFF
TRBV11-3 CASSLGGDTLEAFF
TRBV3-1/TRBV3-2 CASSQGGGAQHF
TRBV4-2 CASSQVGGAHHNEQFF
TRBV11-2 CASSSRQGPPADTQYF
TRBV27 CASSLTGHNSPLHF
TRBV6-4 CASSGQGNYGYTF
TRBV28 CASSPGTRTNNEQFF
TRBV5-1 CASSPDRGAEGYTF
TRBV18 CASSPNGGNVYNEQFF
TRBV7-2 CASSSRDSSEAFF
TRBV2 CASRRVGGSYSGANVLTF
TRBV6-5 CASSSRTTALTGELFF
TRBV27 CASSKERGGFNTGELFF
TRBV23-1 CASSQTPIPANYGYTF
TRBV18 CASSPIPTGYTEAFF
TRBV19 CASSIATGGGETQYF
TRBV28 CASRHLGDSNQPQHF
TRBV27 CASSLARTDSNQPQHF
TRBV12-5 CASGSPLSGVPSYGYTF
TRBV23-1 CASSQGQNTEAFF
TRBV24-1 CATSTGTGEGDQPQHF
TRBV28 CASRSRTGGYGYTF
TRBV4-3 CASSQDISTEAFF
TRBV7-2 CASSLASGASDPSTDTQYF
TRBV18 CASSPDRGSGQPQHF
TRBV9 CASSVGRDRNEQFF
TRBV19 CASSISGQGSPSSGELFF
TRBV6-2/TRBV6-3 CASSGSGTGNRAFF
TRBV18 CASSWTSNQPQHF
TRBV28 CASSPDRGGTEAFF
TRBV12-5 CASGKGLSGANVLTF
TRBV6-5 CASSYSYPPTEAFF
TRBV3-1/TRBV3-2 CASSQSSRSGNTIYF
TRBV5-6 CASSLRTGGYGYTF
TRBV5-1 CASSLDRGRGYTF
TRBV30 CAQGQGADTQYF
TRBV30 CAWSPDRWNQPQHF
TRBV28 CASNGPLGENIQYF
TRBV5-1 CASTRDSAWNTEAFF
TRBV6-6 CASSTRDREKLFF
TRBV5-5 CASSSQGALNTEAFF
TRBV3-1/TRBV3-2 CASSQPREGLAKNIQYF
TRBV4-2 CASSPRSWGLTDTQYF
TRBV28 CASSPPGGFSPDTQYF
TRBV9 CASSSQGAAYEQYF
TRBV27 CASGTLGPDGYTF
TRBV7-8 CASSLAGGTLAGANVLTF
TRBV27 CASSLVGQGNNSPLHF
TRBV21-1 CASIHAGSATDTQYF
TRBV4-2 CASSQEGGDSPLHF
TRBV28 CASSFLTGKDQPQHF
TRBV7-8 CASSLFDYSNQPQHF
TRBV4-3 CASSRDSFTGELFF
TRBV27 CASQWRRGANTGELFF
TRBV14 CASRQTGSSYEQYF